Following are 26 T cell receptor beta chains from one sample sequenced in a study of molecular identifiers for immune sequencing clone quantification. MiXCR, run by TCRdb on the PCR reads, gives a single entry per CDR3 protein. This sample yields about 640,000 distinct CDR3 sequences, of which nearly 20% are seen a single time; around 0.86% belongs to the top ten. The specimen was naive CD8+ T cells from blood, with Jurkat cell RNA spiked in. Subset in this sample: FACS-sorted CD8+CD4-CCR7+CD45RA+ naive T cells. These receptors all come from a human donor in good health. Some libraries in this study had Jurkat cell RNA spiked in.

This clonotype was seen many times. The rearrangement links TRBV9 to TRBJ1-2; D gene ambiguous. V was pared by 0 bases and J by 8 bases, with 14 bases between. CDR1 is SGDLS and CDR2 is YYNGEE in the germline V gene. The CDR3 is 14 amino acids. The CDR3 spells CASSVGQIGDGYTF. CDR3 DNA sequence: TGTGCCAGCAGCGTAGGTCAGATTGGAGACGGCTACACCTTC.

This clonotype was seen a few times. The CDR3 nucleotides read TGTGCCAGCAGCCCGCTGACTAGCGGGGAGGGAGAGACCCAGTACTTC. Translation: CASSPLTSGEGETQYF. The rearrangement uses TRBV7-6 and TRBJ2-5; 11 bases align to TRBD2. There are 16 residues in the CDR3. Germline V CDR1 and CDR2: SGHVS, FNYEAQ. Losses at the gene ends were 5 bases for V and 4 bases for J; bases not matched to a gene: 9. Using reference TRBV7-6 and TRBJ2-5 for the parts outside the CDR3, the full variable domain is GAGVSQSPRYKVTKRGQDVALRCDPISGHVSLYWYRQALGQGPEFLTYFNYEAQQDKSGLPNDRFSAERPEGSISTLTIQRTEQRDSAMYRCASSPLTSGEGETQYFGPGTRLLVL.

This clonotype has a handful of counts. The chain has TRBV6-1 and TRBJ1-2; tentative D call: TRBD1 (5 bases). This CDR3 comprises 13 residues. Looked up from germline, CDR1 is MNHNS and CDR2 is SASEGT. Trimming removed 0 bases from V and 8 bases from J, with 10 bases in between. This chain's CDR3 is CASSEAGAEGYTF. CDR3 coding DNA: TGTGCCAGCAGTGAAGCCGGGGCGGAGGGCTACACCTTC.

This chain joins TRBV6-2 or TRBV6-3 and TRBJ2-7, with D tentatively TRBD1 (6 bases). Trimming took off 9 bases at V and 0 bases at J, with 15 bases between the two ends. CDR3 length: 14 amino acids. The germline V gene has CDR1 MNHEY and CDR2 SVGEGT. Here the CDR3 DNA reads TGTGCCAGTTCATACAGGGAAAACTCCTACGAGCAGTACTTC. Protein product: CASSYRENSYEQYF.

The chain joins TRBV6-5 to TRBJ1-1; D gene uncertain. Between the trimmed V and J ends, which lost 3 bases and 4 bases, there was a span of 12 bases. The CDR3 consists of 14 residues. CDR1 and CDR2 (germline): MNHEY, SVGAGI. The CDR3: CASSYREEVTEAFF. The CDR3 DNA reads TGTGCCAGCAGTTATAGGGAGGAGGTCACTGAAGCTTTCTTT.

The chain links TRBV27 to TRBJ2-7; 9 nucleotides align to TRBD1. After removal of 2 bases from V and 6 bases from J, the junction contained 11 bases not matched to a gene. Germline V gene data show CDR1 as MNHEY and CDR2 as SMNVEV (reference sequence). The CDR3 has 16 amino acids. The CDR3 bases are TGTGCCAGCAGTTTACTGCGCCGGGACAGGGCCCGCGAGCAGTACTTC. Its translation: CASSLLRRDRAREQYF.

This chain uses TRBV7-9 with TRBJ1-4; possibly TRBD1 for D (6 bases). Germline lookup yields CDR1 SEHNR and CDR2 FQNEAQ (reference sequence). Trimming took 4 bases from V and 8 from J, leaving 29 bases between them. The CDR3 contains 19 residues. Here the CDR3 DNA reads TGTGCCAGCAGCTCAGCCCTCGGACAGTGGGATATGGGAGAGGAAAAACTGTTTTTT. It codes for CASSSALGQWDMGEEKLFF. The full variable domain, in which reference TRBV7-9 and TRBJ1-4 provide the parts outside the CDR3, is DTGVSQNPRHKITKRGQNVTFRCDPISEHNRLYWYRQTLGQGPEFLTYFQNEAQLEKSRLLSDRFSAERPKGSFSTLEIQRTEQGDSAMYLCASSSALGQWDMGEEKLFFGSGTQLSVL.

This clonotype was detected many times. V and J are TRBV13 and TRBJ1-6, with a tentative D call TRBD1 (5 bases). Germline assignment: CDR1 PRHDT and CDR2 FYEKMQ (reference sequence). Trimming shortened V by 4 bases and J by 9 bases, and 22 bases separated the two germline ends. The CDR3 spans 17 residues. The CDR3: CASSSWGDQGEVSPLHF. The CDR3 DNA reads TGTGCCAGCAGCTCCTGGGGGGACCAAGGCGAGGTTTCACCCCTCCACTTT.

Points on this clonotype: It differs at one base from a far larger clone, so likely a read error. J is TRBJ1-1 and V is TRBV5-6; D is unclear. Per germline, CDR1 SGHDT and CDR2 YYEEEE. The CDR3 consists of 13 residues. The ends were cut back, 4 bases at V and 2 bases at J, with 9 bases in the middle. Here the CDR3 reads CASSMDGNTEAFF. The DNA for the CDR3 is TGTGCCAGCAGCATGGACGGCAACACTGAAGCTTTCTTT. Supplemented by reference TRBV5-6 and TRBJ1-1, the full variable domain reads DAGVTQSPTHLIKTRGQQVTLRCSPKSGHDTVSWYQQALGQGPQFIFQYYEEEERQRGNFPDRFSGHQFPNYSSELNVNALLLGDSALYLCASSMDGNTEAFFGQGTRLTVV.

In this sample, this clonotype turned up many times. The rearrangement uses TRBV9 and TRBJ2-7, with D possibly called TRBD1 or TRBD2 (5 bases each). Per germline, CDR1 SGDLS and CDR2 YYNGEE. This CDR3 comprises 15 residues. Deletions cut 1 base from V and 7 bases from J, with 18 bases between. The CDR3 loop is CASSVIGTHPGEQYF. CDR3 DNA sequence: TGTGCCAGCAGCGTAATTGGGACCCACCCCGGGGAGCAGTACTTC.

This clonotype was counted many times. V and J are TRBV20-1 and TRBJ2-2; 9 nucleotides align to TRBD1. This CDR3 comprises 16 residues. Germline V gene data show CDR1 as DFQATT and CDR2 as SNEGSKA (reference sequence). V lost 2 bases and J lost 1; bases outside the gene matches: 5. CDR3 amino acids: CSARSRDRENTGELFF. The CDR3 coding sequence is TGCAGTGCTAGATCCCGGGACAGGGAGAACACCGGGGAGCTGTTTTTT.

Turning to this clonotype: This may arise from a read error, as a much more abundant clone is one base away. Because it lacks the conserved phenylalanine or tryptophan at the end, this CDR3 is likely a read error. The CDR3 sequence is CASSPPQGDQYNEQFL. In DNA, the CDR3 is TGTGCCAGCAGCCCACCACAGGGGGACCAATACAATGAGCAGTTCCTC. The V and J genes are TRBV7-9 and TRBJ2-1, with TRBD1 matching 8 bases. Germline CDR1 reads SEHNR; CDR2 reads FQNEAQ (reference sequence). With 5 bases clipped from V and 4 bases from J, the junction kept 10 bases outside the gene matches. CDR3 length equals 16 residues.

In its sample, this clonotype was seen many times. CDR3: CASSQYRKTDRGSYNSPLHF. CDR3 in DNA: TGTGCCAGCAGCCAATACCGAAAAACGGACAGAGGCTCCTATAATTCACCCCTCCACTTT. The rearrangement uses TRBV5-8 and TRBJ1-6, with D perhaps matching TRBD1 (6 bases). Trimming shortened V by 4 bases and J by 0 bases, and 23 bases separated the two germline ends. CDR1 and CDR2 (germline): SGHTS, YDEGEE. This CDR3 comprises 20 residues.

This clonotype was observed a handful of times. The chain couples TRBV7-2 to TRBJ2-1; D call uncertain. Germline V gene lookup returns CDR1 SGHTA and CDR2 FQGNSA. V shed 1 base and J shed 7 bases, with 14 bases lying between them. CDR3 length: 15 amino acids. As DNA, the CDR3 is TGTGCCAGCAGCTTAGAGTGGCGCAGTACAAATGAGCAGTTCTTC. This gives the protein CASSLEWRSTNEQFF.

This clonotype has a handful of counts. The chain recombines TRBV9 with TRBJ2-7; D is possibly TRBD1 or TRBD2 (7 bases each). V lost 0 bases to trimming and J lost 6 bases, with 16 bases between them. CDR3 size: 15 residues. Germline assignment: CDR1 SGDLS and CDR2 YYNGEE. CDR3 nucleotide sequence: TGTGCCAGCAGCGTAGGGTCCAGGGGGGAGGGCGAGCAGTACTTC. This sequence encodes CASSVGSRGEGEQYF.

This clonotype appeared many times. V is TRBV6-2 or TRBV6-3 and J is TRBJ2-3; 10 bases are a match to TRBD1. The CDR3 runs to 16 residues. Germline CDR1 and CDR2: MNHEY and SVGEGT. V was clipped by 1 base and J by 1 base; unmatched bases: 2. The CDR3 nucleotides are TGTGCCAGCAGTTACTGGACAGGGGGGCGCACAGATACGCAGTATTTT. This codes for CASSYWTGGRTDTQYF.

The chain joins TRBV19 to TRBJ2-2, with D unclear. The CDR3 has 13 residues. Trimming removed 3 bases from V and 5 bases from J, with 7 bases in between. Germline loops: CDR1 LNHDA, CDR2 SQIVND (reference sequence). The CDR3 DNA reads TGTGCCAGTAGTATCTTCGGGACCGGGGAGCTGTTTTTT. It encodes CASSIFGTGELFF. The complete variable domain, with remaining parts taken from reference TRBV19 and TRBJ2-2, reads DGGITQSPKYLFRKEGQNVTLSCEQNLNHDAMYWYRQDPGQGLRLIYYSQIVNDFQKGDIAEGYSVSREKKESFPLTVTSAQKNPTAFYLCASSIFGTGELFFGEGSRLTVL.

Note on this clonotype: It may be a read error: a sequence one base away is much more abundant. The V call is TRBV14, the J call TRBJ2-7; no clear D gene. The germline CDR1 and CDR2 sequences are SGHDN and FVKESK. The CDR3 has 11 amino acids. Trimming removed 1 base from V and 10 bases from J, with 8 bases in between. The CDR3 protein is CASSQVPDQYF. The CDR3 coding sequence is TGTGCCAGCAGCCAAGTTCCCGATCAGTACTTC.

In its sample, this clonotype was seen many times. The V gene is TRBV2, the J gene TRBJ2-1, with no clear D. Trimming left V 0 bases short and J 1 base short, with 10 bases between. CDR1 and CDR2 from the germline V gene are SNHLY and FYNNEI. This CDR3 comprises 16 residues. In DNA, the CDR3 is TGTGCCAGCAGTGAAGCGCTGCGGATATCCTACAATGAGCAGTTCTTC. Amino acid sequence: CASSEALRISYNEQFF.

This clonotype was observed many times. The chain couples TRBV29-1 to TRBJ1-4; 8 bases are shared with TRBD1. With V trimmed by 1 base and J by 12 bases, 7 bases remained unmatched. The CDR3 sequence is 13 residues long. Germline-derived CDR1 and CDR2 are SQVTM and ANQGSEA. The CDR3 sequence is CSVEATGGLELFF. CDR3 nucleotides: TGCAGCGTTGAAGCCACAGGGGGTCTAGAACTGTTTTTT.

This clonotype was observed at least ten times. The chain employs TRBV12-3 or TRBV12-4 and TRBJ1-5, with D unclear. This CDR3 contains 13 residues. The germline V and J ends were trimmed by 4 bases and 7 bases, with 11 bases remaining between them. The CDR3 nucleotides read TGTGCCAGCAGTTCCACGGGCGCGCAGCCCCAGCATTTT. Its protein is CASSSTGAQPQHF.

This clonotype was found many times. This sequence joins TRBV4-2 and TRBJ2-1, with TRBD2 identical over 7 bases. The ends lost 5 bases at V and 4 bases at J; junction bases unmatched: 11. The germline CDR1 and CDR2 sequences are LGHNA and YNFKEQ. CDR3 size: 16 residues. Here the CDR3 reads CASSSPGTIEYNEQFF. CDR3 DNA: TGTGCCAGCAGCTCCCCCGGGACTATCGAATACAATGAGCAGTTCTTC.

This clonotype was detected ten times or more. The chain couples TRBV6-5 to TRBJ1-5, with D unresolved. V was shortened by 0 bases and J by 6 bases, with 9 bases between the two germline ends. CDR1 and CDR2 (germline): MNHEY, SVGAGI. CDR3 length equals 14 residues. The CDR3 loop reads CASSYSGWGQPQHF. CDR3 in DNA: TGTGCCAGCAGTTACTCAGGTTGGGGTCAGCCCCAGCATTTT.

Many counts were recorded for this clonotype. CDR3 in amino acids: CASSVVQEETQYF. The CDR3, as DNA: TGTGCCAGCAGCGTGGTTCAAGAAGAGACCCAGTACTTC. This chain links TRBV5-6 with TRBJ2-5; unclear D gene. The V end was cut by 4 bases, the J end by 3 bases, with 10 bases between. Germline V lookup: CDR1 SGHDT, CDR2 YYEEEE. This CDR3 contains 13 residues.

Of note for this clonotype: A junction boundary mismatches the germline segment, possibly from a read error. The rearrangement links TRBV6-5 to TRBJ1-1; the D gene is possibly TRBD1 (5 bases). The V gene's germline CDR1 is MNHEY and CDR2 SVGAGI. The CDR3 contains 13 residues. CDR3 in DNA: TGTGTCAGCAGTGAGACTGGGGGCACTGAAGCTTTCTTT. This codes for CVSSETGGTEAFF.

This clonotype was seen ten or more times. V and J are TRBV7-9 and TRBJ2-4; 7 bases map to TRBD2. CDR3 length: 10 amino acids. After removal of 11 bases from V and 5 bases from J, the junction contained 0 bases not matched to a gene. CDR1 and CDR2 (germline): SEHNR, FQNEAQ (reference sequence). This chain's CDR3 is CAAGENIQYF. CDR3 nucleotides: TGTGCCGCGGGAGAAAACATTCAGTACTTC.